This TCR beta chain came from a study of T cell clonality in common variable immunodeficiency. Broader study findings: Authors noted CVID clonality's cause needs subpopulation repertoire sequencing. Fewer deletions and N-nucleotide insertions were reportedly seen in common variable immunodeficiency TCR beta sequences. CVID subjects showed higher TCRbeta clonality than healthy controls.

Here immunoSEQ multiplex PCR was the method, and the copy in TCRdb shows in-frame clones only, minus some. This repertoire holds about 34,000 clones, and none appear only once. Germline V CDR1 and CDR2: KGHSH, LQKENI. This CDR3 is built from 17 residues. Trimming pared 0 bases from V and 0 bases from J, leaving 12 bases between. Points on this clone: The antigen is undetermined. The read falls 3 residues short of the CDR3 end, and the missing part is taken from the germline J gene.

CVID subjects were around 14 female and just under 30 male, aged roughly 8 to 64. The chain combines TRBV18 with TRBJ1-3; no clear D. The source of this sequence is a human donor with common variable immunodeficiency. The sequenced sample was peripheral blood mononuclear cells. CDR3 DNA, as far as it was read: TGTGCCAGCTCACCACCGACATGGACTCGCTCTGGAAACACC. Translating it yields CASSPPTWTRSGNT. The entire CDR3 reads CASSPPTWTRSGNTIYF.